The entry below gives a single T cell receptor beta chain sequence along with its context. The data were obtained in a study of T cell clones after liver transplantation. The overall study: Three of the eight recipients were HCV-positive; the rest had non-autoimmune, non-viral transplant indications. Standard immunosuppression, with no induction, continued until 12-24 months after transplant.

This CDR3 contains 16 residues. The trim removed 1 base at V and 2 bases at J, leaving 3 bases unmatched. Germline CDR1 and CDR2: SGHRS and YFSETQ. TCRdb's copy holds only in-frame clones and misses some; the assay was immunoSEQ multiplex PCR. The data hold roughly 97,000 clones, with 80% to 85% observed a single time. The sequenced sample was CD4+ T cells from blood, obtained before liver transplant. This sequence originates from a human donor who received a liver transplant. The chain joins TRBV5-1 to TRBJ2-3, with TRBD2 matching over 11 bases. Written as DNA, the CDR3 is TGCGCCAGCAGCTTGACTAGCGGGGGCTCCACAGATACGCAGTATTTT. The encoded protein is CASSLTSGGSTDTQYF.